This T cell receptor beta chain was obtained from a study of early T cells in non-severe SARS-CoV-2 infection. In the study overall: Sequencing was performed on bulk RNA from unsorted whole blood, leaving chains unpaired. Overall study findings and caveats: Matching with VDJdb favored anti-spike CD8 responses (missing private and CD4 specificities).

Details on this clonotype: The antigen remains undetermined.

Separate cDNA molecules each had unique molecular identifiers attached to them. MiXCR was run by TCRdb on the 5' RACE reads, yielding one entry per CDR3 protein. This sample carries 50,000 to 65,000 distinct CDR3 sequences, approximately 10% of them seen once, and the ten largest clones take 3.5% to 5%. Sequenced material: whole blood. This TCR was sampled from an adult who was a healthcare worker with PCR-confirmed SARS-CoV-2 infection or an uninfected control (not recorded which).

CDR3 bases: TGTGCCAGCAGCTTAGCGGGGGCAGGGGGCACTGAAGCTTTCTTT. Protein product: CASSLAGAGGTEAFF. J is TRBJ1-1 and V is TRBV7-6; 7 bases are a match to TRBD1. The CDR3 extends over 15 amino acids. V was clipped by 0 bases and J by 4 bases; unmatched bases: 5. Per the germline V gene, CDR1 is SGHVS and CDR2 is FNYEAQ.